The T cell receptor (beta chain) under discussion was sequenced for a study of cytomegalovirus exposure and HLA in healthy donors. Findings of the study overall: A later analysis associated some 16,000 TCR beta sequences with HLA alleles at a 0.05 false discovery rate.

Concerning this clone: Its specificity is unknown.

The germline V gene has CDR1 MDHEN and CDR2 SYDVKM. The V gene end was trimmed by 5 bases and the J gene end by 3 bases; junction bases not matched to a gene: 14. The CDR3 covers 17 residues. Amplification used 60 Vbeta primers and 13 Jbeta primers. Profiling relied on immunoSEQ multiplex PCR, and the TCRdb table lists in-frame clones only, not all of them. The sample consists of over 80,000 clones, roughly four fifths of them appearing once. This receptor was taken from a man in his forties or fifties in good health and CMV-seropositive. The V call is TRBV28, the J call TRBJ2-3, with 7 nucleotides matching TRBD2. Sequenced input: PBMCs. The CDR3 spells CASSVGGGGGPTDTQYF. As DNA, the CDR3 is TGTGCCAGCAGTGTGGGAGGTGGGGGGGGACCTACAGATACGCAGTATTTT.